Following are 29 T cell receptor beta chains from one sample sequenced in a study of blood T cells in healthy people across ages. Combining a sample-barcoded 5' primer with a J-beta primer mix, a second PCR ran for roughly 7 to 12 cycles. MiXCR was run by TCRdb on the 5' RACE reads, yielding one entry per CDR3 protein. The top ten hold 20% to 30% of the sample, which has hundreds of thousands of distinct CDR3 sequences, roughly three fifths seen once. The sequencing input was blood. The receptor source for this set is a middle-aged man in good health.

The chain joins TRBV3-1 to TRBJ2-3; 12 bases are a match to TRBD2. CDR1 is LGHDT and CDR2 is YNNKEL in the germline V gene (reference sequence). The CDR3 totals 17 residues. V shed 2 bases and J 4 bases; nucleotides not matched to a gene: 7. The CDR3 region has the DNA TGTGCCAGCAGCCAACCCCTAGCGGGGGGGCCCCCAGATACGCAGTATTTT. It codes for CASSQPLAGGPPDTQYF.

The rearrangement uses TRBV25-1 and TRBJ2-5; no clear D. Per germline, CDR1 MGHDK and CDR2 SYGVNS. The CDR3 spans 12 residues. The V end was cut by 6 bases, the J end by 2 bases, with 7 bases between. The CDR3 sequence: CASRLMQETQYF. CDR3 DNA: TGTGCCAGCAGGCTAATGCAAGAGACCCAGTACTTC. The full variable domain, in which reference TRBV25-1 and TRBJ2-5 provide the parts outside the CDR3, is EADIYQTPRYLVIGTGKKITLECSQTMGHDKMYWYQQDPGMELHLIHYSYGVNSTEKGDLSSESTVSRIRTEHFPLTLESARPSHTSQYLCASRLMQETQYFGPGTRLLVL.

The rearrangement links TRBV13 to TRBJ1-2; D unresolved. CDR3 size: 17 residues. Germline V CDR1 and CDR2: PRHDT, FYEKMQ (reference sequence). V shed 5 bases and J shed 1 base, with 20 bases lying between them. CDR3 residues: CASSPNGLGNLNYGYTF. The CDR3 region has the DNA TGTGCCAGCAGCCCTAATGGGTTGGGCAACCTTAACTATGGCTACACCTTC.

The V gene is TRBV27, the J gene TRBJ2-3; possibly TRBD2 for D (6 bases). The germline V gene has CDR1 MNHEY and CDR2 SMNVEV (reference sequence). Trimming stripped 8 bases from V and 4 bases from J, with 22 bases between. This CDR3 region has 16 residues. The CDR3, as DNA: TGTGCCAGCTCTTCGGCCGGCGGGGTTAGCGCAGATACGCAGTATTTT. Translated, it gives CASSSAGGVSADTQYF.

The V and J genes are TRBV28 and TRBJ2-3, with D hard to call. V lost 3 bases to trimming and J lost 2 bases, with 12 bases between them. Germline CDR1 reads MDHEN; CDR2 reads SYDVKM. This CDR3 comprises 15 residues. The CDR3 DNA reads as TGTGCCAGCAGTTTTAGATACAGATTCACAGATACGCAGTATTTT. Protein product: CASSFRYRFTDTQYF.

V gene TRBV5-1 combines with J gene TRBJ2-5, with D possibly TRBD2 on 6 matching bases. The V end lost 7 bases, the J end lost 5 bases, and 12 bases lay between the germline ends. The CDR3 totals 12 residues. Germline V CDR1 and CDR2: SGHRS, YFSETQ. The CDR3 reads CASWREFETQYF. DNA for the CDR3: TGCGCCAGCTGGAGGGAGTTTGAGACCCAGTACTTC.

The chain uses TRBV28 and TRBJ2-7, with D possibly being TRBD1 (6 bases). V lost 0 bases and J lost 3, with 6 bases in between. Germline lookup yields CDR1 MDHEN and CDR2 SYDVKM. There are 13 residues in the CDR3. The CDR3 DNA follows: TGTGCCAGCAGTTTATGGGACAGCTACGAGCAGTACTTC. This translates into CASSLWDSYEQYF. Full variable domain (outside the CDR3, taken from reference TRBV28 and TRBJ2-7): DVKVTQSSRYLVKRTGEKVFLECVQDMDHENMFWYRQDPGLGLRLIYFSYDVKMKEKGDIPEGYSVSREKKERFSLILESASTNQTSMYLCASSLWDSYEQYFGPGTRLTVT.

The rearrangement joins TRBV18 to TRBJ2-7; D may correspond to TRBD1 or TRBD2 (5 bases each). This CDR3 comprises 14 residues. The germline V and J ends were trimmed by 4 bases and 6 bases, with 16 bases remaining between them. Germline V lookup: CDR1 KGHSH, CDR2 LQKENI. The CDR3 loop is CASSLRGTPGEQYF. The CDR3, as DNA: TGTGCCAGCTCACTTAGAGGGACGCCGGGCGAGCAGTACTTC. Full variable domain (remainder filled in from reference TRBV18 and TRBJ2-7): NAGVMQNPRHLVRRRGQEARLRCSPMKGHSHVYWYRQLPEEGLKFMVYLQKENIIDESGMPKERFSAEFPKEGPSILRIQQVVRGDSAAYFCASSLRGTPGEQYFGPGTRLTVT.

V and J are TRBV6-2 or TRBV6-3 and TRBJ2-6; weak D call: TRBD2 (6 bases). The germline CDR1 and CDR2 sequences are MNHEY and SVGEGT. The CDR3 loop spans 15 amino acids. V lost 6 bases, J lost 5 bases, and 14 bases lay in between. The CDR3 loop is CASSLVGGRANVLTF. CDR3 nucleotides: TGTGCCAGCAGCCTTGTCGGGGGACGGGCCAACGTCCTGACTTTC.

Only a few counts were recorded for this clonotype. The chain is built from TRBV10-2 and TRBJ1-5, with D possibly being TRBD1 (5 bases). This CDR3 region has 13 residues. Germline V gene lookup returns CDR1 WSHSY and CDR2 SAAADI. V shed 4 bases and J shed 3 bases, with 7 bases lying between them. For the CDR3, the DNA is TGCGCCAGCAGTGGACAGTTCAATCAGCCCCAGCATTTT. This sequence encodes CASSGQFNQPQHF.

For the CDR3, the DNA is TGTGCCAGCAGGTTATACAGGTCATCAGAGACCCAGTACTTC. Its protein is CASRLYRSSETQYF. The J gene is TRBJ2-5, the V gene TRBV7-2, with a weak D call TRBD1 (5 bases). The CDR3 has 14 amino acids. V lost 6 bases to trimming and J lost 4 bases, with 15 bases between them. Germline V gives CDR1 SGHTA, CDR2 FQGNSA.

V usage is TRBV20-1 and J usage is TRBJ2-1; TRBD2 matches 8 bases. The CDR3 is 16 amino acids. Trimming removed 1 base from V and 5 bases from J; junction bases left unmatched: 10. CDR1 and CDR2 from the germline V gene are DFQATT and SNEGSKA (reference sequence). CDR3 sequence: CSARVKGTRWDNEQFF. The CDR3 region has the DNA TGCAGTGCTAGAGTAAAGGGGACTAGATGGGACAATGAGCAGTTCTTC.

This clonotype appeared a few times. The genes are TRBV29-1 and TRBJ2-1, with D possibly TRBD2 on 6 matching bases. Trimming pared 8 bases from V and 5 bases from J, leaving 22 bases between. The CDR3 loop spans 15 amino acids. The V gene's germline CDR1 is SQVTM and CDR2 ANQGSEA. This chain's CDR3 is CSYLGTGTPHNEQFF. CDR3 coding DNA: TGCAGCTACTTAGGTACTGGGACTCCTCACAATGAGCAGTTCTTC.

V and J are TRBV25-1 and TRBJ2-3; TRBD2 matches 7 bases. The CDR3 has 14 amino acids. CDR1 and CDR2 from the germline V gene are MGHDK and SYGVNS. V lost 2 bases to trimming and J lost 3 bases; unmatched junction nucleotides: 2. The CDR3 DNA follows: TGTGCCAGCAGTGAAAGGCGGGGGACAGATACGCAGTATTTT. Translated, it gives CASSERRGTDTQYF.

There are a few counts of this clonotype. This chain joins TRBV5-1 and TRBJ2-3, with TRBD2 matching 7 bases. CDR3 length: 16 residues. V was pared by 2 bases and J by 2 bases, with 8 bases of the junction left unmatched. In germline, CDR1 is SGHRS, CDR2 YFSETQ. The DNA of the CDR3 is TGCGCCAGCAGCTTAGGTTCGAGCGGGACCACAGATACGCAGTATTTT. Protein sequence: CASSLGSSGTTDTQYF.

The V gene is TRBV12-3 or TRBV12-4, the J gene TRBJ2-5, with TRBD2 matching over 8 bases. The ends lost 2 bases at V and 5 bases at J; junction bases unmatched: 10. CDR3 size: 16 residues. The CDR3 region has the DNA TGTGCCAGCAGTTTATATCGGGAGGGTGCGGGGGAGACCCAGTACTTC. Amino acids: CASSLYREGAGETQYF.

This clonotype has more than one count but fewer than ten. The chain couples TRBV24-1 to TRBJ2-1, with D possibly matching TRBD1 (5 bases). The germline CDR1 and CDR2 sequences are KGHDR and SFDVKD. V lost 0 bases to trimming and J lost 8 bases, with 19 bases between them. The CDR3 consists of 17 residues. For the CDR3, the DNA is TGTGCCACCAGTGATTTGCATTCGGGCCCGATAGGGGATGAGCAGTTCTTC. Protein: CATSDLHSGPIGDEQFF.

The chain employs TRBV20-1 and TRBJ1-2; no firm D call. Per germline, CDR1 DFQATT and CDR2 SNEGSKA (reference sequence). Trimming stripped 2 bases from V and 6 bases from J, with 13 bases between. The CDR3 runs 13 residues. The CDR3 spells CSARWRVRNGYTF. CDR3 nucleotides: TGCAGTGCTAGATGGAGGGTTCGTAATGGCTACACCTTC.

The V gene is TRBV7-2, the J gene TRBJ1-6; 8 bases line up with TRBD1. Germline assignment: CDR1 SGHTA and CDR2 FQGNSA. The V and J ends lost 5 bases and 8 bases, in that order; junction bases with no gene match: 5. The CDR3 loop spans 14 amino acids. This CDR3 is CASSPRQGYSPLHF. In DNA, the CDR3 is TGTGCCAGCAGCCCAAGACAGGGGTATTCACCCCTCCACTTT.

DNA for the CDR3: TGCAGCGGGGGGACAGGGGACCACGAGCAGTACTTC. Its translation: CSGGTGDHEQYF. The chain employs TRBV29-1 and TRBJ2-7; 10 bases align to TRBD1. CDR1 SQVTM and CDR2 ANQGSEA come from the germline V gene. The CDR3 has 12 residues. Trimming cost V 7 bases and J 5 bases; bases outside gene matches: 5.

This clonotype was counted a few times. The chain links TRBV20-1 to TRBJ2-3, with D possibly being TRBD2 (5 bases). The CDR3 sequence is 16 residues long. Deletions cut 0 bases from V and 2 bases from J, with 15 bases between. Germline-derived CDR1 and CDR2 are DFQATT and SNEGSKA (reference sequence). The CDR3, as DNA: TGCAGTGCTAGAGATCACACTAGTCGCGCCACAGATACGCAGTATTTT. Protein sequence: CSARDHTSRATDTQYF.

The chain is built from TRBV27 and TRBJ1-1; D unresolved. V was pared by 2 bases and J by 1 base, with 11 bases between. This CDR3 is built from 15 residues. Germline V gene sequence: CDR1 MNHEY, CDR2 SMNVEV (reference sequence). The CDR3 reads CASSLAKAGNTEAFF. The DNA for the CDR3 is TGTGCCAGCAGTTTAGCGAAAGCGGGGAACACTGAAGCTTTCTTT.

This clonotype was recorded at least ten times. The chain recombines TRBV20-1 with TRBJ2-5; TRBD1 agrees at 9 bases. This CDR3 comprises 13 residues. CDR1 DFQATT and CDR2 SNEGSKA come from the germline V gene (reference sequence). The ends lost 6 bases at V and 5 bases at J; junction bases unmatched: 7. In DNA form, the CDR3 reads TGCAGTGCAACGGGACAGGGAGGGGAGACCCAGTACTTC. Its translation is CSATGQGGETQYF.

This clonotype was recorded a few times. CDR3 nucleotide sequence: TGCGCCAGCAGCTCGCTGCTTCAGGGCCCTGCGCTTGGCTACACCTTC. Encoded protein: CASSSLLQGPALGYTF. The chain employs TRBV5-1 and TRBJ1-2, with a tentative D call TRBD1 (5 bases). CDR1 and CDR2 (germline): SGHRS, YFSETQ. The CDR3 loop spans 16 amino acids. The ends were cut back, 3 bases at V and 7 bases at J, with 22 bases in the middle.

The V gene is TRBV6-4, the J gene TRBJ1-6; a weak D match, TRBD1 (6 bases). The germline CDR1 and CDR2 sequences are MRHNA and SNTAGT. The CDR3 runs 14 residues. V was cut by 6 bases and J by 5 bases, with 11 bases left in between. Here the CDR3 DNA reads TGTGCCAGCAGCCTTGCAGGGGATAATTCACCCCTCCACTTT. Translating it yields CASSLAGDNSPLHF.

The V call is TRBV6-4, the J call TRBJ2-4; D possibly corresponds to TRBD1 (5 bases). The CDR3 length is 15 residues. CDR1 and CDR2 (germline): MRHNA, SNTAGT. Trimming shortened V by 9 bases and J by 13 bases, and 28 bases separated the two germline ends. The CDR3: CASSQEPLGYNEQYF. The CDR3 nucleotides are TGTGCCAGTTCACAGGAGCCCCTGGGGTACAATGAGCAGTACTTC.

The rearrangement uses TRBV29-1 and TRBJ2-7, with 7 bases fitting TRBD2. V lost 4 bases, J lost 7 bases, and 10 bases stayed unmatched. This CDR3 region has 13 residues. Per the germline V gene, CDR1 is SQVTM and CDR2 is ANQGSEA. The CDR3 bases are TGCAGCGTTGCTAGGGCGGGAGCGTTTGAGCAGTACTTC. It encodes CSVARAGAFEQYF.

The rearrangement links TRBV9 to TRBJ2-1, with D unclear. The CDR3 extends over 12 amino acids. Germline values: CDR1 SGDLS, CDR2 YYNGEE. V shed 1 base and J shed 8 bases, with 7 bases lying between them. The CDR3 sequence is CASSVLGDEQFF. CDR3 nucleotides: TGTGCCAGCAGCGTACTAGGAGATGAGCAGTTCTTC. The full variable domain, completed using reference TRBV9 and TRBJ2-1, is DSGVTQTPKHLITATGQRVTLRCSPRSGDLSVYWYQQSLDQGLQFLIQYYNGEERAKGNILERFSAQQFPDLHSELNLSSLELGDSALYFCASSVLGDEQFFGPGTRLTVL.

The chain couples TRBV29-1 to TRBJ2-3; 7 nucleotides match TRBD2. Germline CDR1 SQVTM, CDR2 ANQGSEA. With 6 bases clipped from V and 0 bases from J, the junction kept 3 bases outside the gene matches. The CDR3 sequence is 13 residues long. In nucleotides, the CDR3 is TGCAGCGTGTGGGACTACAGCACAGATACGCAGTATTTT. This encodes CSVWDYSTDTQYF.